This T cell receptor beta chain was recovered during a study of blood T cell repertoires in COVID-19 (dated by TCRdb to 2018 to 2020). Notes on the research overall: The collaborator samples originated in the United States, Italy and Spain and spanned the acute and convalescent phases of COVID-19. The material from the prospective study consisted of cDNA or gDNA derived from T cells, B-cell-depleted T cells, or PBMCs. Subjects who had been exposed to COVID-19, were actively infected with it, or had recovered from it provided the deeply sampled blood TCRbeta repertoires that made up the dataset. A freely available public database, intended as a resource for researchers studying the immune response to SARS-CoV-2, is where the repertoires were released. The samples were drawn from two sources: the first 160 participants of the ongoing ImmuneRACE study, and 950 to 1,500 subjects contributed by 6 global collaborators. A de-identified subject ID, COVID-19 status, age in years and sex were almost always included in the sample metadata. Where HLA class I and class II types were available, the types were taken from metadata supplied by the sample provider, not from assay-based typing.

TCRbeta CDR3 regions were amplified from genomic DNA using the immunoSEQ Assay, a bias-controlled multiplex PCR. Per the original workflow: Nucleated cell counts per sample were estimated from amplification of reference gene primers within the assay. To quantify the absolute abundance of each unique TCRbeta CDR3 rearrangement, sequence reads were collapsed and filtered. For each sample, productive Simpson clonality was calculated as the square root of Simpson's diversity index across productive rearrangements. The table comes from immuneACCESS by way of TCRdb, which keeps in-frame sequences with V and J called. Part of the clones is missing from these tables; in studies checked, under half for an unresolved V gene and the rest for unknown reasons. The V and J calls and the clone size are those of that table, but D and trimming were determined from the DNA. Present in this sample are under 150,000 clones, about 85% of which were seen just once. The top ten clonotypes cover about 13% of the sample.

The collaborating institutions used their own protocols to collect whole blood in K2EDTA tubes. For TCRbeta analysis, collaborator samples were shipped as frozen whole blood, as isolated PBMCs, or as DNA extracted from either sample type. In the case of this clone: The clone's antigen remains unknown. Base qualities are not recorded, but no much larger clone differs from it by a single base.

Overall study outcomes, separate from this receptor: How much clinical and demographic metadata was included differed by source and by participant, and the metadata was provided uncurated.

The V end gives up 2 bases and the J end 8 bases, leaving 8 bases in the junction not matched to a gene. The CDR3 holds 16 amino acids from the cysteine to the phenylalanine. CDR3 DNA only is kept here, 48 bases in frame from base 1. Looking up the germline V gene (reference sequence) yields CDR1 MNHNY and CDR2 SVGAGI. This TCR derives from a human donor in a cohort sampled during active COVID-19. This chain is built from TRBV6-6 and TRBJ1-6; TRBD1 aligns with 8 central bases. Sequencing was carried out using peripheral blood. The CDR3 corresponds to CASSYGRQGSDSPLHF. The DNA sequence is TGTGCCAGCAGTTACGGAAGACAGGGGTCAGATTCACCCCTCCACTTT.